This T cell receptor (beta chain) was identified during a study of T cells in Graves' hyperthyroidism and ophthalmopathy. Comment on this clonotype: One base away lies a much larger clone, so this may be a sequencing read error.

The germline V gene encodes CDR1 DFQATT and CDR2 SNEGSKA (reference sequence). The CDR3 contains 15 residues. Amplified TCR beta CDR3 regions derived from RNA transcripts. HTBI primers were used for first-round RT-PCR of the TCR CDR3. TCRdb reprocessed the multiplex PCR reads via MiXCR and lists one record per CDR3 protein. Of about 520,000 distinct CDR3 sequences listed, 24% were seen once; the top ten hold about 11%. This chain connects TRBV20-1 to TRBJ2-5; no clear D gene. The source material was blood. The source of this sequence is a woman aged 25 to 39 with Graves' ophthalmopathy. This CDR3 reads CSARAIGRTQETKYF. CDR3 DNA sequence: TGCAGTGCTAGAGCTATAGGGCGTACCCAAGAGACCAAGTACTTC.